The rows below give T cell receptor beta chains drawn from one sample of a study of regulatory T cells in long-lasting Graves disease. TCRdb passed the multiplex PCR reads through MiXCR, listing each CDR3 protein once. The sample shows 400,000 to 650,000 distinct CDR3 sequences, more than 15% of them seen only once. The sample was also linked to a second study, of T cells in Graves' hyperthyroidism and ophthalmopathy.

Sequencing was performed on peripheral blood mononuclear cells (PBMCs), taken at new diagnosis, from a patient treated with antithyroid drugs. These receptors were collected from a woman aged 35 to 59 with Graves disease. Both conserved end residues are trimmed from each CDR3. Where a row states a size, it is once, few, many or the class of an expanded clone; other rows omit it.

J	V	size	CDR3
TRBJ2-5	TRBV29-1	NA	SVELGGETQY
TRBJ1-2	TRBV5-4	few	ATQGAVNYGYT
TRBJ2-2	TRBV19	NA	ASSDRHSTGELF
TRBJ2-7	TRBV28	few	ASRSLGPAASYEQY
TRBJ2-1	TRBV4-1	NA	ASSHIRDYYNEQF
TRBJ1-4	TRBV19	few	ASSTRGIVANEKLF
TRBJ2-7	TRBV13	NA	ASSPTEAYEQY
TRBJ2-7	TRBV29-1	many	SATGQGLTEQY
TRBJ2-3	TRBV12-3/TRBV12-4	many	ASSRTSGVSTDTQY
TRBJ1-1	TRBV12-3/TRBV12-4	many	ASSLGQYTEAF
TRBJ1-1	TRBV12-3/TRBV12-4	many	ASTRAGNTEAF
TRBJ2-7	TRBV6-1	few	ASSETSGLTYEQY
TRBJ2-7	TRBV7-6	NA	ASSLGSDPNYEQY
TRBJ1-4	TRBV19	few	ASSFAAGGGEKLF
TRBJ1-1	TRBV11-2	many	ASSLEGGGTEAF
TRBJ2-2	TRBV19	NA	ASSRDSTTGELF
TRBJ1-6	TRBV28	many	ASSFSPGPGNLALH
TRBJ2-1	TRBV11-3	many	ASSSRTSGGVQNEQF
TRBJ1-4	TRBV4-1	few	ASSQRGTGENEKLF
TRBJ2-1	TRBV11-2	many	ASSLEQEQF
TRBJ1-6	TRBV13	few	ASSLFQSSYNSPLH
TRBJ1-2	TRBV12-3/TRBV12-4	many	ASTRTGQGYT
TRBJ2-7	TRBV10-2	NA	ASTTGATYEQY
TRBJ1-2	TRBV6-2/TRBV6-3	many	ASSASGVNYGYT
TRBJ1-5	TRBV4-1	few	ASSQDTGYSQPQH
TRBJ1-1	TRBV5-1	few	ASSNSQGASTEAF
TRBJ2-3	TRBV6-5	many	ASSYRAADTQY
TRBJ1-6	TRBV10-3	few	AISESGGADNSPLH
TRBJ2-7	TRBV7-2	few	ASSSPSGGREQY
TRBJ2-3	TRBV11-3	many	ASSPGTSGGISTDTQY
TRBJ1-5	TRBV7-9	NA	ASSYRGPPDQPQH
TRBJ1-1	TRBV3-1	many	ASSQDKGALDF
TRBJ1-1	TRBV11-2	many	ASSFGYTEAF
NA	TRBV10-1	NA	ASSVDLLETQY
TRBJ2-7	TRBV28	many	ASSDGLLSYEQY
TRBJ2-1	TRBV2	few	ASIGLIHEQF
TRBJ1-1	TRBV7-9	many	ASSLGIGGLNTEAF
TRBJ2-2	TRBV15	NA	ATSREVTGELF
TRBJ2-3	TRBV12-3/TRBV12-4	NA	ASSPGLAGGDTQY
TRBJ1-1	TRBV29-1	many	SVSITNTEAF
TRBJ2-3	TRBV20-1	few	SASMASGEDTQY
TRBJ1-1	TRBV30	many	AWSEAVNTEAF
TRBJ2-3	TRBV12-3/TRBV12-4	many	ASSSRGVPSTDTQY
TRBJ2-3	TRBV11-3	many	ASSPPGWADTQY
TRBJ2-4	TRBV12-3/TRBV12-4	NA	ASSEEGASGGARKF
TRBJ1-2	TRBV20-1	many	SASTGGNYGYT
TRBJ2-7	TRBV27	few	ASSRLAGAPPGEQY
TRBJ2-3	TRBV19	NA	ASSIYGQSGDTQY
TRBJ2-3	TRBV20-1	many	SARDRTSGVNTQY
TRBJ2-1	TRBV7-9	NA	ASSPVRGGYNEQF
TRBJ2-1	TRBV7-3	few	ASRRKGGGEDEQF
TRBJ2-5	TRBV6-1	few	ASSPTSGGLQETQY
TRBJ1-4	TRBV9	NA	ASTRTGTSEKLF
TRBJ2-1	TRBV7-2	many	ASSWGSGSYNEQF
TRBJ2-7	TRBV19	few	ASSPLARSYEQY
TRBJ1-5	TRBV6-1	NA	ASSPIFDRGSQPQH
TRBJ2-3	TRBV6-2/TRBV6-3	many	ASSYLGERATDTQY
TRBJ2-1	TRBV6-5	NA	ASSSDLRNEQF
TRBJ2-3	TRBV7-3	many	ASSFGITDTQY